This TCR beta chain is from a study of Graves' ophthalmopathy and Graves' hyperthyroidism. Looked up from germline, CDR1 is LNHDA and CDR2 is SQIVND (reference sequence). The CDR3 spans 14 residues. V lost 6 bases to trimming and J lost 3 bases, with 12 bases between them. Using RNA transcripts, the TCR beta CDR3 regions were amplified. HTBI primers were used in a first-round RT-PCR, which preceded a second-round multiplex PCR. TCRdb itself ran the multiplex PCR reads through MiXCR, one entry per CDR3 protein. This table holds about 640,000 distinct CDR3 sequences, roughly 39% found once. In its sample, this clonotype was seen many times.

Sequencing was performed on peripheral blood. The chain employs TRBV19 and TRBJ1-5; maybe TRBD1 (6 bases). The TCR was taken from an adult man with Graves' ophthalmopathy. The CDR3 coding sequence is TGTGCCAGTAGCCGCGACAGGTACAATCAGCCCCAGCATTTT. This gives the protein CASSRDRYNQPQHF. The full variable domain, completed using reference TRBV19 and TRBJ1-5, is DGGITQSPKYLFRKEGQNVTLSCEQNLNHDAMYWYRQDPGQGLRLIYYSQIVNDFQKGDIAEGYSVSREKKESFPLTVTSAQKNPTAFYLCASSRDRYNQPQHFGDGTRLSIL.